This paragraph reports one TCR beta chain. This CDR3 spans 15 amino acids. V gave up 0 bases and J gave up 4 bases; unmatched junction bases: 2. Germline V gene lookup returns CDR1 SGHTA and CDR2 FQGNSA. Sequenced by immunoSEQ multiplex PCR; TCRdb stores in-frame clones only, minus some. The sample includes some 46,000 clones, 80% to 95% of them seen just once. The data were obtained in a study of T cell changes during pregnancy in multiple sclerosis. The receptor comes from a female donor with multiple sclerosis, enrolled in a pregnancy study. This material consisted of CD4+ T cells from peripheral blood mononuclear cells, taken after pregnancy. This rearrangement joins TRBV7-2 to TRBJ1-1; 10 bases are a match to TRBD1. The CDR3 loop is CASSLAGTGATEAFF. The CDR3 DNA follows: TGTGCCAGCAGCTTAGCTGGGACAGGGGCCACTGAAGCTTTCTTT.